These 10 T cell receptor beta chains were sequenced from one sample in a study of blood T cell repertoires in COVID-19. Data came from immunoSEQ multiplex PCR; TCRdb stores just in-frame clones and leaves some out. In the table there are 90,000 or so clones, 91% of which are singletons. Sequencing used peripheral blood. These receptors were obtained from a human donor with active COVID-19. The donor label of this sample is uncertain.

This clone was observed a single time. The genes are TRBV6-5 and TRBJ2-6, with D uncertain. The CDR3 sequence is 11 residues long. V was trimmed by 10 bases and J by 11 bases, leaving 12 bases between them. Per the germline V gene, CDR1 is MNHEY and CDR2 is SVGAGI. The DNA of the CDR3 is TGTGCCACCACGGATGGAGACGTCCTGACTTTC. Residues: CATTDGDVLTF.

The chain carries TRBV28 and TRBJ1-6; unclear D gene. Trimming shortened V by 2 bases and J by 7 bases, and 6 bases separated the two germline ends. The length of the CDR3 is 13 residues. From germline, CDR1 is MDHEN and CDR2 SYDVKM. The CDR3 nucleotides are TGTGCCAGCAGTTTAGCAGTGAATTCACCCCTCCACTTT. This sequence encodes CASSLAVNSPLHF.

This chain uses TRBV7-9 with TRBJ1-1; no clear D. The ends were cut back, 2 bases at V and 7 bases at J, with 11 bases in the middle. Germline V gives CDR1 SEHNR, CDR2 FQNEAQ (reference sequence). This CDR3 is built from 13 residues. The chain's CDR3 is CASSLKLAGEAFF. DNA for the CDR3: TGTGCCAGCAGCTTAAAACTGGCAGGTGAAGCTTTCTTT.

CDR3: CASSDSREQYF. CDR3 nucleotides: TGTGCCAGCAGCGACAGTCGAGAGCAGTACTTC. The J gene is TRBJ2-7, the V gene TRBV6-5, with D possibly TRBD1 on 5 matching bases. CDR1 is MNHEY and CDR2 is SVGAGI in the germline V gene. Trimming left V 6 bases short and J 7 bases short, with 10 bases between. This CDR3 has 11 residues.

The V gene is TRBV6-6, the J gene TRBJ1-2, with D possibly being TRBD1 (6 bases). The germline V and J ends were trimmed by 8 bases and 7 bases, with 20 bases remaining between them. The CDR3 is made up of 14 amino acids. Germline V gives CDR1 MNHNY, CDR2 SVGAGI (reference sequence). The CDR3 protein is CASFPTLGAGGYTF. CDR3 in DNA: TGTGCCAGCTTCCCGACACTGGGGGCGGGTGGCTACACCTTC.

The chain uses TRBV11-3 and TRBJ2-6; the D is unclear. The CDR3 is 20 amino acids. CDR1 and CDR2 (germline): SGHNT, YENEEA. Trimming took off 2 bases at V and 2 bases at J, with 22 bases between the two ends. Written as DNA, the CDR3 is TGTGCCAGCAGCTTACCCTTAATCCGATCCCAAAGCGCTGGGGCCAACGTCCTGACTTTC. Its protein product is CASSLPLIRSQSAGANVLTF.

The rearrangement joins TRBV6-5 to TRBJ1-3; no definite D call. V was pared by 2 bases and J by 4 bases, with 6 bases between. CDR1 is MNHEY, CDR2 SVGAGI, per germline. CDR3 length: 13 residues. The CDR3 region is CASSYGGGNTIYF. The CDR3 nucleotides are TGTGCCAGCAGTTACGGAGGGGGAAACACCATATATTTT.

The chain uses TRBV4-1 and TRBJ1-3, with D possibly being TRBD1 (5 bases). CDR3 size: 19 residues. Looked up from germline, CDR1 is MGHRA and CDR2 is YSYEKL. Trimming took off 4 bases at V and 1 base at J, with 23 bases between the two ends. CDR3 residues: CASSPLTSRLHRSGNTIYF. The CDR3 DNA follows: TGCGCCAGCAGCCCACTTACTTCCCGTTTACACAGGTCTGGAAACACCATATATTTT.

V is TRBV18 and J is TRBJ1-6; possibly TRBD1 for D (5 bases). V lost 3 bases, J lost 7 bases, and 13 bases lay in between. CDR3 length: 15 residues. The germline gives CDR1 KGHSH, CDR2 LQKENI. The CDR3 is CASSPSTVKNSPLHF. The CDR3 DNA follows: TGTGCCAGCTCACCCTCGACAGTTAAAAATTCACCCCTCCACTTT.

The rearrangement joins TRBV5-1 to TRBJ2-5; D is uncertain. Trimming removed 1 base at V and 3 bases at J, with 7 bases between. Germline-derived CDR1 and CDR2 are SGHRS and YFSETQ. The CDR3 contains 13 residues. The CDR3 loop reads CASSLMPEETQYF. The CDR3 nucleotides read TGCGCCAGCAGCTTGATGCCAGAAGAGACCCAGTACTTC.